This TCR beta chain was found in a study of blood T cells in healthy people across ages. Combining a sample-barcoded 5' primer with a J-beta primer mix, a second PCR ran for roughly 7 to 12 cycles. TCRdb reprocessed the 5' RACE reads via MiXCR and lists one record per CDR3 protein. The sample has 600,000 to 850,000 distinct CDR3 sequences, about 40% seen once. This clonotype came up once. Its specificity is unknown. The authors drew around 9.3 milliliters of peripheral blood from each donor. Whole-study results and caveats: Diversity estimates from one million T cells were considered underestimates. A roughly linear fall in TCR beta diversity per million T cells was seen with increasing age. PBMCs were not sorted, which prevented a conclusive comparison of naive versus antigen-experienced cells.

This CDR3 spans 14 amino acids. Germline V gives CDR1 MDHEN, CDR2 SYDVKM. Trimming cost V 1 base and J 6 bases, with 12 bases left between them. The rearrangement uses TRBV28 and TRBJ1-2, with a weak D call TRBD1 (6 bases). The receptor was isolated from a woman aged 55-69 years in good health. Sequencing was done on a sample of blood. The DNA of the CDR3 is TGTGCCAGCAGTTTATCTACAGGGATTAATGGCTACACCTTC. Amino acids: CASSLSTGINGYTF.